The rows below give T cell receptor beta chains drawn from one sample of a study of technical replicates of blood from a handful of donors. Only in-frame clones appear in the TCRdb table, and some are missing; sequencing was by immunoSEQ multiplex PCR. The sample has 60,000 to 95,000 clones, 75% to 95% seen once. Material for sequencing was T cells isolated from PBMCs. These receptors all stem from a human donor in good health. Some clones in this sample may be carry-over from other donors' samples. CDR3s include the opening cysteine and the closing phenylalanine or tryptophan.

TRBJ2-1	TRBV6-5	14	CASRWDRSRYEQFF
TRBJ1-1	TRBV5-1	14	CASSFESMNTEAFF
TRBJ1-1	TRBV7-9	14	CASSLARGSDEAFF
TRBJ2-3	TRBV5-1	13	CASSKTATDTQYF
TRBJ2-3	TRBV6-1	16	CASSENGWLSTDTQYF
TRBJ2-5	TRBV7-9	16	CASSATGRRYQETQYF
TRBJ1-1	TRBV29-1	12	CSAEDRGPEAFF
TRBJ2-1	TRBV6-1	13	CASSPNHYLEQFF
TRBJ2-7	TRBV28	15	CASSPLAGRAYEQYF
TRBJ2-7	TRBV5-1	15	CASSVSGGWTDEQYF